This passage covers 30 T cell receptor beta chains from one sample sequenced in a study of technical replicates of blood from four donors. Sequenced by immunoSEQ multiplex PCR; TCRdb stores in-frame clones only, minus some. The sample has about 73,000 clones; 93% are singletons. The sample was T cells isolated from PBMCs. Receptors originate from a human donor in good health.

J is TRBJ2-7 and V is TRBV13; D may be TRBD1 (6 bases). Germline lookup yields CDR1 PRHDT and CDR2 FYEKMQ (reference sequence). The ends were cut back, 0 bases at V and 2 bases at J, with 20 bases in the middle. This CDR3 has 18 amino acids. CDR3 loop: CASSLGPLAQGPPYEQYF. The CDR3 coding sequence is TGTGCCAGCAGCTTAGGTCCCCTCGCACAGGGACCCCCCTACGAGCAGTACTTC.

The genes are TRBV9 and TRBJ2-7, with D unclear. V lost 6 bases to trimming and J lost 2 bases, with 6 bases between them. CDR1 SGDLS and CDR2 YYNGEE come from the germline V gene. This CDR3 region has 11 residues. CDR3 bases: TGTGCCAGCACCTCGGCCTACGAGCAGTACTTC. Residues: CASTSAYEQYF.

The chain joins TRBV6-1 to TRBJ2-4, with D possibly matching TRBD2 (6 bases). CDR3 length equals 14 residues. V dropped 6 bases and J dropped 5 bases, with 14 bases sitting between them. Germline loops: CDR1 MNHNS, CDR2 SASEGT. CDR3 amino acids: CASSLAGSENIQYF. The CDR3 bases are TGTGCCAGCAGCTTAGCCGGGAGTGAAAACATTCAGTACTTC.

The CDR3 DNA follows: TGTGCCAGCAGCTTACAGGTTTTTGAAGAGACCCAGTACTTC. This encodes CASSLQVFEETQYF. The genes are TRBV7-9 and TRBJ2-5; D unclear. Germline CDR1 and CDR2: SEHNR and FQNEAQ (reference sequence). V shed 2 bases and J shed 3 bases, with 10 bases lying between them. This CDR3 has 14 residues. Full variable domain (missing parts from reference TRBV7-9 and TRBJ2-5): DTGVSQNPRHKITKRGQNVTFRCDPISEHNRLYWYRQTLGQGPEFLTYFQNEAQLEKSRLLSDRFSAERPKGSFSTLEIQRTEQGDSAMYLCASSLQVFEETQYFGPGTRLLVL.

The chain carries TRBV19 and TRBJ2-7; D is perhaps TRBD1 (6 bases). Germline V CDR1 and CDR2: LNHDA, SQIVND (reference sequence). CDR3 length: 14 amino acids. The V end was cut by 7 bases, the J end by 2 bases, with 15 bases between. CDR3 residues: CASKKGQGTYEQYF. CDR3 DNA: TGTGCCAGTAAAAAAGGGCAGGGGACCTACGAGCAGTACTTC.

This clone was counted once. The chain joins TRBV5-6 to TRBJ2-7; D gene ambiguous. CDR1 and CDR2 from the germline V gene are SGHDT and YYEEEE. The germline V and J ends were trimmed by 0 bases and 3 bases, with 10 bases remaining between them. The CDR3 loop spans 14 amino acids. This CDR3 reads CASSLAGVNYEQYF. The DNA for the CDR3 is TGTGCCAGCAGCTTGGCCGGTGTCAACTACGAGCAGTACTTC.

This rearrangement joins TRBV11-3 to TRBJ1-4; D may be TRBD1 (5 bases). The germline gives CDR1 SGHNT, CDR2 YENEEA. The V gene lost 1 base and the J gene lost 0 bases, with 6 bases spanning the gap. This CDR3 is 15 amino acids long. The CDR3 bases are TGTGCCAGCAGCTTAGCGACAGCAACTAATGAAAAACTGTTTTTT. It yields the protein CASSLATATNEKLFF.

Written as DNA, the CDR3 is TGTGCCAGCAGTCCCAGCGTTGTTGGACACCACAATGAGCAGTTCTTC. This sequence encodes CASSPSVVGHHNEQFF. This sequence joins TRBV27 and TRBJ2-1; tentative D call: TRBD1 (5 bases). V shed 5 bases and J shed 5 bases, with 19 bases lying between them. Germline V gene lookup returns CDR1 MNHEY and CDR2 SMNVEV (reference sequence). This CDR3 comprises 16 residues.

The chain carries TRBV27 and TRBJ1-6; D is perhaps TRBD1 (6 bases). Trimming stripped 5 bases from V and 7 bases from J, with 12 bases between. This CDR3 region has 14 residues. Germline assignment: CDR1 MNHEY and CDR2 SMNVEV (reference sequence). The CDR3 region is CASSHPRGNSPLHF. Written as DNA, the CDR3 is TGTGCCAGCAGTCATCCCAGGGGCAATTCACCCCTCCACTTT.

The chain recombines TRBV27 with TRBJ1-1; D is uncertain. This CDR3 region has 16 residues. Trimming took off 5 bases at V and 7 bases at J, with 23 bases between the two ends. Per germline, CDR1 MNHEY and CDR2 SMNVEV (reference sequence). CDR3 in amino acids: CASSRLSASGGLEAFF. The CDR3 DNA reads TGTGCCAGCAGTCGTCTTTCGGCTTCGGGAGGCCTTGAAGCTTTCTTT.

The rearrangement links TRBV7-9 to TRBJ2-2; D perhaps matches TRBD2 (7 bases). This CDR3 has 14 amino acids. Trimming shortened V by 6 bases and J by 7 bases, and 15 bases separated the two germline ends. Germline CDR1 SEHNR, CDR2 FQNEAQ (reference sequence). The CDR3 bases are TGTGCCAGCAGAGACGGGGGGCGGAGCGGGGAGCTGTTTTTT. Encoded protein: CASRDGGRSGELFF. Complete variable domain (other parts from reference TRBV7-9 and TRBJ2-2): DTGVSQNPRHKITKRGQNVTFRCDPISEHNRLYWYRQTLGQGPEFLTYFQNEAQLEKSRLLSDRFSAERPKGSFSTLEIQRTEQGDSAMYLCASRDGGRSGELFFGEGSRLTVL.

V gene TRBV27 combines with J gene TRBJ2-7, with 7 bases lining up with TRBD1. The germline CDR1 and CDR2 sequences are MNHEY and SMNVEV (reference sequence). With 6 bases clipped from V and 6 bases from J, the junction kept 11 bases outside the gene matches. This CDR3 region has 14 residues. The CDR3 nucleotides read TGTGCCAGCAGCCACGACCTCAGACAGGGCGAGCAGTACTTC. It encodes CASSHDLRQGEQYF.

The chain employs TRBV19 and TRBJ2-3, with 12 bases that match TRBD2. This CDR3 spans 14 amino acids. Germline values: CDR1 LNHDA, CDR2 SQIVND (reference sequence). The junction had 1 base not matched to a gene; V was cut back by 1 base and J by 8 bases. The CDR3 here is CASSIGTSGITQYF. CDR3 sequence (DNA): TGTGCCAGTAGTATAGGGACTAGCGGGATTACGCAGTATTTT.

There are a few counts of this clone. The chain uses TRBV28 and TRBJ1-2; D perhaps matches TRBD1 (6 bases). The CDR3 contains 15 residues. Looked up from germline, CDR1 is MDHEN and CDR2 is SYDVKM. V lost 5 bases, J lost 4 bases, and 17 bases lay in between. The CDR3 DNA follows: TGTGCCAGCAGTCCTATATACCGGACAGTCTATGGCTACACCTTC. Its translation is CASSPIYRTVYGYTF.

Remarks on this clone: Mismatch with germline at one junction end may stem from a read error. The rearrangement uses TRBV19 and TRBJ1-1, with D perhaps matching TRBD1 (6 bases). The CDR3 sequence is 12 residues long. Germline loops: CDR1 LNHDA, CDR2 SQIVND (reference sequence). CDR3 sequence (DNA): TGTGCCAGTAGTATAGATCTCAAGGGGGATAGGTTT. Protein: CASSIDLKGDRF.

The chain carries TRBV13 and TRBJ1-2, with 8 positions matching TRBD1. V lost 0 bases to trimming and J lost 8 bases; unmatched junction nucleotides: 5. The CDR3 spans 14 residues. Looked up from germline, CDR1 is PRHDT and CDR2 is FYEKMQ (reference sequence). CDR3 nucleotides: TGTGCCAGCAGCTTAGGTCAGGGGGCACTAGGCTACACCTTC. Its protein product is CASSLGQGALGYTF.

This clone came up once. V is TRBV29-1 and J is TRBJ2-1, with 12 nucleotides matching TRBD2. The V gene's germline CDR1 is SQVTM and CDR2 ANQGSEA. Unmatched junction bases numbered 15, after V lost 6 bases and J lost 0 bases. The CDR3 totals 19 residues. The CDR3 coding sequence is TGCAGCGTACACGGACTAGCGGGATTGGGACAAAGCTCCTACAATGAGCAGTTCTTC. Protein sequence: CSVHGLAGLGQSSYNEQFF.

The CDR3 spells CASSGKAQGLGAFF. The CDR3, as DNA: TGTGCCAGCAGCGGAAAGGCGCAGGGATTGGGAGCTTTCTTT. The J gene is TRBJ1-1, the V gene TRBV13, with D perhaps matching TRBD1 (5 bases). Germline V gives CDR1 PRHDT, CDR2 FYEKMQ (reference sequence). The CDR3 has 14 amino acids. The V end lost 5 bases, the J end lost 10 bases, and 20 bases lay between the germline ends.

V and J are TRBV12-1 and TRBJ2-5; the DNA was not compared with TRBD2, the D call given in the table. TRBV12-1 counts as a pseudogene. The CDR3 runs 12 residues. The CDR3 is CASSRGSETQYF. CDR3 DNA sequence: TGTGCCAGCAGTCGAGGCTCTGAGACCCAGTACTTC.

The rearrangement uses TRBV4-1 and TRBJ2-5; 9 positions agree with TRBD2. Germline values: CDR1 MGHRA, CDR2 YSYEKL. The V segment lost 6 bases and the J segment 5 bases; nucleotides outside the gene matches: 4. The CDR3 is made up of 13 amino acids. CDR3 residues: CASRGAGGETQYF. The CDR3 nucleotides are TGCGCCAGCAGGGGAGCGGGGGGTGAGACCCAGTACTTC.

V usage is TRBV5-6 and J usage is TRBJ2-7; D might be TRBD2 (6 bases). CDR1 is SGHDT and CDR2 is YYEEEE in the germline V gene. The CDR3 sequence is 13 residues long. V was shortened by 4 bases and J by 3 bases, with 11 bases between the two germline ends. The CDR3 sequence is CASSRTSFYEQYF. In DNA form, the CDR3 reads TGTGCCAGCAGCAGAACTAGCTTCTACGAGCAGTACTTC.

The chain links TRBV6-4 to TRBJ1-1; a weak D match, TRBD1 (5 bases). Trimming left V 6 bases short and J 4 bases short, with 12 bases between. The germline gives CDR1 MRHNA, CDR2 SNTAGT. This CDR3 is 13 amino acids long. CDR3 region: CASSRIRGTEAFF. CDR3 in DNA: TGTGCCAGCAGCAGAATTAGGGGCACTGAAGCTTTCTTT.

The rearrangement joins TRBV28 to TRBJ2-3, with D perhaps TRBD2 (6 bases). The CDR3 has 19 residues. Trimming pared 5 bases from V and 2 bases from J, leaving 26 bases between. CDR1 is MDHEN, CDR2 SYDVKM, per germline. CDR3 sequence: CASSPPEGLPVTSTDTQYF. CDR3 DNA: TGTGCCAGCAGTCCCCCCGAGGGACTCCCGGTAACGTCCACAGATACGCAGTATTTT. The variable domain in full, with the rest retrieved from reference TRBV28 and TRBJ2-3, is DVKVTQSSRYLVKRTGEKVFLECVQDMDHENMFWYRQDPGLGLRLIYFSYDVKMKEKGDIPEGYSVSREKKERFSLILESASTNQTSMYLCASSPPEGLPVTSTDTQYFGPGTRLTVL.

The chain is built from TRBV18 and TRBJ1-1, with a weak D call TRBD1 (6 bases). Trimming stripped 3 bases from V and 6 bases from J, with 11 bases between. This CDR3 region has 13 residues. Germline lookup yields CDR1 KGHSH and CDR2 LQKENI. CDR3 loop: CASSPKAGAEAFF. The CDR3 DNA follows: TGTGCCAGCTCACCGAAAGCAGGGGCTGAAGCTTTCTTT.

The chain uses TRBV4-1 and TRBJ2-2, with TRBD2 matching over 12 bases. V was clipped by 3 bases and J by 5 bases; unmatched bases: 4. Germline CDR1 and CDR2: MGHRA and YSYEKL. This CDR3 region has 16 residues. Here the CDR3 reads CASSHSLAGGTGELFF. The CDR3 DNA reads TGCGCCAGCAGCCACTCACTAGCGGGGGGAACCGGGGAGCTGTTTTTT.

The CDR3 is CASRRTRYEQYF. The CDR3 region has the DNA TGTGCCAGCAGGAGGACTCGGTACGAGCAGTACTTC. The V and J genes are TRBV5-6 and TRBJ2-7; TRBD2 might be the D (5 bases). The germline V gene has CDR1 SGHDT and CDR2 YYEEEE. Trimming left V 5 bases short and J 4 bases short, with 10 bases between. This CDR3 has 12 residues.

The J gene is TRBJ2-7, the V gene TRBV28, with D possibly TRBD1 on 5 matching bases. Germline loops: CDR1 MDHEN, CDR2 SYDVKM. Trimming pared 4 bases from V and 6 bases from J, leaving 13 bases between. The CDR3 sequence is 13 residues long. The CDR3 loop reads CASSSGKRLEQYF. CDR3 sequence (DNA): TGTGCCAGCAGTTCAGGGAAGAGGCTCGAGCAGTACTTC.

V usage is TRBV2 and J usage is TRBJ1-2; 7 bases are a match to TRBD1. The germline CDR1 and CDR2 sequences are SNHLY and FYNNEI. CDR3 length: 13 amino acids. V gave up 7 bases and J gave up 8 bases; unmatched junction bases: 10. For the CDR3, the DNA is TGTGCCAGCAAGGAAGGGGGCGCGTCGGGCTACACCTTC. Amino acids: CASKEGGASGYTF.

This rearrangement joins TRBV28 to TRBJ2-5, with TRBD2 matching 10 bases. The CDR3 consists of 16 residues. Germline-derived CDR1 and CDR2 are MDHEN and SYDVKM. J lost 2 bases, V lost 10 bases, and 13 bases had no gene match. The CDR3 nucleotides are TGTGCCACCAACGAGCCGGGACTAGCGCCTCAAGAGACCCAGTACTTC. Translated, it gives CATNEPGLAPQETQYF.

The chain joins TRBV7-6 to TRBJ2-3, with D maybe TRBD2 (5 bases). Germline V gene lookup returns CDR1 SGHVS and CDR2 FNYEAQ. This CDR3 region has 15 residues. V was clipped by 5 bases and J by 6 bases, with 18 bases between them. The CDR3 sequence is CASSVIGGIMDTQYF. DNA for the CDR3: TGTGCCAGCAGCGTAATAGGAGGCATCATGGATACGCAGTATTTT.